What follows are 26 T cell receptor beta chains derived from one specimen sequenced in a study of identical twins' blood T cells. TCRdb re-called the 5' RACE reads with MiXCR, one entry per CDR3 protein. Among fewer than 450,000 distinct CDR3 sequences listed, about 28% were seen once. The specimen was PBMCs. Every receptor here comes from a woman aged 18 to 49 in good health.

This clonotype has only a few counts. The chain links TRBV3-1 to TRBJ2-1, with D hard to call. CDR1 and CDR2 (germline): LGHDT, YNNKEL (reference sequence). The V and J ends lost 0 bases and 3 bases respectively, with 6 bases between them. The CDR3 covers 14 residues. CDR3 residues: CASSQEGYYNEQFF. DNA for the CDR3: TGTGCCAGCAGCCAAGAGGGCTACTACAATGAGCAGTTCTTC.

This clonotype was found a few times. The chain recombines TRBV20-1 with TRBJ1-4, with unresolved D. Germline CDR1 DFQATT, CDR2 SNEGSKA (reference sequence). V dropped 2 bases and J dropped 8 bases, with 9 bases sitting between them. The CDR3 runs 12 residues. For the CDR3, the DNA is TGCAGTGCTAGACCCTCGGAGGAAAAACTGTTTTTT. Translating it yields CSARPSEEKLFF.

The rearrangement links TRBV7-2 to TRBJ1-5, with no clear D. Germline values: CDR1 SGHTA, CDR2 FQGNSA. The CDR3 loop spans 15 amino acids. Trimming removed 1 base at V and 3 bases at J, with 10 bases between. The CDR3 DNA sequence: TGTGCCAGCAGCTTAGTTGGTCTTGACAATCAGCCCCAGCATTTT. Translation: CASSLVGLDNQPQHF.

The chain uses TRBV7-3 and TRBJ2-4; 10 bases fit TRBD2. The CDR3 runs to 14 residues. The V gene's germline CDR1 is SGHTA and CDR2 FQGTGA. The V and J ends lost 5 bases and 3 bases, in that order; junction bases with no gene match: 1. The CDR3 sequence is CASSLAGVKNIQYF. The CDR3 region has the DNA TGTGCCAGCAGCCTAGCGGGGGTCAAAAACATTCAGTACTTC.

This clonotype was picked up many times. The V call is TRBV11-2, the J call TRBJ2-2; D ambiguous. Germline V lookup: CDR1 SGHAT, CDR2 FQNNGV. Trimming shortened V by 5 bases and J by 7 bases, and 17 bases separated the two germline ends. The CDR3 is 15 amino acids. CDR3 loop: CASSADPRGFGELFF. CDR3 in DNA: TGTGCCAGCAGCGCGGACCCACGCGGTTTCGGGGAGCTGTTTTTT.

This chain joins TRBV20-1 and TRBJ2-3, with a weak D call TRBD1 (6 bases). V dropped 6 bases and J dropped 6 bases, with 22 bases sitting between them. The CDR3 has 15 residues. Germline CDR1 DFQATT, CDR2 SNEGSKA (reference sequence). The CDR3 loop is CSAQGWGQRRDTQYF. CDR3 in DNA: TGCAGTGCCCAGGGTTGGGGACAAAGAAGGGATACGCAGTATTTT.

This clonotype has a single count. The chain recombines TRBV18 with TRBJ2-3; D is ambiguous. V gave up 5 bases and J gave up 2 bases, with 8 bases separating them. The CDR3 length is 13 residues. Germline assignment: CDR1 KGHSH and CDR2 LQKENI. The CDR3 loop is CASSGPDTDTQYF. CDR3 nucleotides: TGTGCCAGCTCAGGCCCCGACACAGATACGCAGTATTTT.

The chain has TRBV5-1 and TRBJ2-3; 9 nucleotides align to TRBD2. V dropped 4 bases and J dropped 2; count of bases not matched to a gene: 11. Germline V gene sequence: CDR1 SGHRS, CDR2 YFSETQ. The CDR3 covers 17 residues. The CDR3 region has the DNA TGCGCCAGCAGCCCAACCCCGGGACTAGCAACCACAGATACGCAGTATTTT. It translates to CASSPTPGLATTDTQYF.

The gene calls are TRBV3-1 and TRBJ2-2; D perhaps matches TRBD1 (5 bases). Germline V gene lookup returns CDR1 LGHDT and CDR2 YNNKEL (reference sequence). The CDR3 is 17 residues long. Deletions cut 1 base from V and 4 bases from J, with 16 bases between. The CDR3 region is CASSQGLDNKVTGELFF. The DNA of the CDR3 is TGTGCCAGCAGCCAAGGTTTGGACAATAAGGTCACCGGGGAGCTGTTTTTT.

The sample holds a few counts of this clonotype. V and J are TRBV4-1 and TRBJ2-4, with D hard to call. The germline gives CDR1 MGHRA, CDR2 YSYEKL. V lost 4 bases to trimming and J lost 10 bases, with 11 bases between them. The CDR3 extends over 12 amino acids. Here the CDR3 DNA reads TGCGCCAGCAGCCCTGGTAGCCCTATTCAGTACTTC. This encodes CASSPGSPIQYF.

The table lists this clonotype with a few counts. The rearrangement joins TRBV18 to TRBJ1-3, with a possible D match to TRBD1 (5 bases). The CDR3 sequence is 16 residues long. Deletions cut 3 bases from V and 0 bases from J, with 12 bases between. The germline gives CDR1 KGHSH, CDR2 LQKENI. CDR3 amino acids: CASSPGPLDSGNTIYF. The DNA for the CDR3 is TGTGCCAGCTCACCGGGACCCCTCGACTCTGGAAACACCATATATTTT.

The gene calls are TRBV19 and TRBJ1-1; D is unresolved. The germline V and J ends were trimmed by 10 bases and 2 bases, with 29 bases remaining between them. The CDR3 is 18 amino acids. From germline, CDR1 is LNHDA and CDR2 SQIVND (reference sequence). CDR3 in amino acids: CAIKPSSLIPIGNTEAFF. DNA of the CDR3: TGTGCCATCAAGCCCTCGAGCTTAATTCCGATTGGTAACACTGAAGCTTTCTTT.

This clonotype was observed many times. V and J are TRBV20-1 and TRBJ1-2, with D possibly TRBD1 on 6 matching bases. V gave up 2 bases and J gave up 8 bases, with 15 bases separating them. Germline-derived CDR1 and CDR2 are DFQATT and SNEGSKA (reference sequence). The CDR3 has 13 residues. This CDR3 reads CSARPQTGNGYTF. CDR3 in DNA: TGCAGTGCTAGACCTCAGACAGGAAACGGCTACACCTTC.

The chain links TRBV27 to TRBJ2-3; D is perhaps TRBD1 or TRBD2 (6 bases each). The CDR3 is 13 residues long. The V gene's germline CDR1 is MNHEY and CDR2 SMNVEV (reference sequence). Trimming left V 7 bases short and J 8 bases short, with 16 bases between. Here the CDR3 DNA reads TGTGCCAGCACCTCCCTGGGGGGCTTTACGCAGTATTTT. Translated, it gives CASTSLGGFTQYF.

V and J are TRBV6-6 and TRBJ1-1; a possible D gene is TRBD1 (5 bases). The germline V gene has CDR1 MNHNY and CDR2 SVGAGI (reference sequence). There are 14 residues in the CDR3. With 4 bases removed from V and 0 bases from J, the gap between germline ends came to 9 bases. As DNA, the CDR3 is TGTGCCAGCAGTTCGAGACAGATGAACACTGAAGCTTTCTTT. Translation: CASSSRQMNTEAFF.

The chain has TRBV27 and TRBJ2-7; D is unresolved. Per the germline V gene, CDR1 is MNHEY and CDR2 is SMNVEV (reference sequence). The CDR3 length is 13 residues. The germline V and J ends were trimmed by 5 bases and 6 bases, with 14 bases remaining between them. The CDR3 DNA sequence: TGTGCCAGCAGTCTCAATCAAGTCAGCGAGCAGTACTTC. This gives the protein CASSLNQVSEQYF.

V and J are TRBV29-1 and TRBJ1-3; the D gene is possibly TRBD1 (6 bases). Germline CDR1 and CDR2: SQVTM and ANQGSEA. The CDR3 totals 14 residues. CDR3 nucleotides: TGCGGCTCAAACGTAGGGGGCTCTGGAAACACCATATATTTT. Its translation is CGSNVGGSGNTIYF.

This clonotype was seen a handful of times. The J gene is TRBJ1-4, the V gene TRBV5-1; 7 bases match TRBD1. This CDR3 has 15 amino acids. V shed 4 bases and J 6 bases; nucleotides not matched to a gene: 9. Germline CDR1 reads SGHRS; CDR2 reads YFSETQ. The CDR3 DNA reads TGCGCCAGCAGCCGCCTCGGGACAGTTTATGAAAAACTGTTTTTT. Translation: CASSRLGTVYEKLFF.

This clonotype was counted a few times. The CDR3 region has the DNA TGCAGCCTAGACCCCCTGATAAACAATGAGCAGTTCTTC. Translation gives CSLDPLINNEQFF. The chain has TRBV20-1 and TRBJ2-1; no reliable D call. Germline assignment: CDR1 DFQATT and CDR2 SNEGSKA (reference sequence). The CDR3 spans 13 residues.

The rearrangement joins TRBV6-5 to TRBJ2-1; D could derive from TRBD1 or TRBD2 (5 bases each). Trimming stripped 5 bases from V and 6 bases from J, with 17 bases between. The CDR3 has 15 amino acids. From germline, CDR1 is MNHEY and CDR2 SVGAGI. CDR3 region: CASSAPGTLINEQFF. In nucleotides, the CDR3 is TGTGCCAGCAGTGCGCCCGGGACCCTAATCAATGAGCAGTTCTTC.

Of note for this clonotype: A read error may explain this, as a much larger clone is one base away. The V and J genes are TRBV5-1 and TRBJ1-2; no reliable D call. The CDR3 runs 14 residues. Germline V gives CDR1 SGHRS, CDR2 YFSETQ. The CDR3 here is CASSLRGSNYGYAF. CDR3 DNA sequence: TGCGCCAGCAGCTTACGTGGATCTAACTATGGCTACGCCTTC.

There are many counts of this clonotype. The CDR3 loop is CASRVAMNTGELFF. The CDR3 coding sequence is TGTGCCAGCAGAGTGGCAATGAACACCGGGGAGCTGTTTTTT. The rearrangement joins TRBV9 to TRBJ2-2; D is uncertain. The germline CDR1 and CDR2 sequences are SGDLS and YYNGEE. The CDR3 is 14 amino acids. Trimming removed 5 bases at V and 1 base at J, with 9 bases between. The entire variable domain, with the rest obtained from reference TRBV9 and TRBJ2-2, is as follows: DSGVTQTPKHLITATGQRVTLRCSPRSGDLSVYWYQQSLDQGLQFLIQYYNGEERAKGNILERFSAQQFPDLHSELNLSSLELGDSALYFCASRVAMNTGELFFGEGSRLTVL.

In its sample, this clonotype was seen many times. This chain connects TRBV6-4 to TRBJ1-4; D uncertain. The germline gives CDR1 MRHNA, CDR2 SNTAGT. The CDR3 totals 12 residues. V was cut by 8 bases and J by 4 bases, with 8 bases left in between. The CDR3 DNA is TGTGCCAGCGTGAGGAGTAATGAAAAACTGTTTTTT. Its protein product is CASVRSNEKLFF.

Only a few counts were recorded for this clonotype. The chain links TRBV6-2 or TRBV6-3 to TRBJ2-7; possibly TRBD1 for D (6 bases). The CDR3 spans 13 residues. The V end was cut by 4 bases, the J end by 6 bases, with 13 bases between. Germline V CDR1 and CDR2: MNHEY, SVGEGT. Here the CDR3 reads CASSWTGQLEQYF. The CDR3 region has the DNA TGTGCCAGCAGTTGGACCGGACAGCTCGAGCAGTACTTC.

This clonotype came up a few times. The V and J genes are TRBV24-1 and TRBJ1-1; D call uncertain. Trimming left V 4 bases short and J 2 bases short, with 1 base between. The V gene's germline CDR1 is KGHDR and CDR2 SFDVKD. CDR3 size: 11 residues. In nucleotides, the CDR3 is TGTGCCACCAGTGAAAACACTGAAGCTTTCTTT. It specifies CATSENTEAFF.

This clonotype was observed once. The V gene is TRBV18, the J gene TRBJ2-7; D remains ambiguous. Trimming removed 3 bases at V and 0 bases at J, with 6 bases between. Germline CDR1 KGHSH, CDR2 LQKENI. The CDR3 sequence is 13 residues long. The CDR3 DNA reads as TGTGCCAGCTCACCTCGGAGCTCCTACGAGCAGTACTTC. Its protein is CASSPRSSYEQYF.